The T cell receptor beta chain described here comes from a study of shared clonotypes between healthy human individuals. Points from the study as a whole: Clonotype sharing among donors likely depends on sequencing depth.

Splitting the CD4+ cells yielded a CD45RA+ naive subset and a CD45RA-negative memory subset. This was a deep-level run. Profiled with immunoSEQ multiplex PCR; TCRdb holds only in-frame clones, not every one. The sample records around 2.5 million clones, over 85% being singletons. Of note for this clone: The target antigen is unknown.

Germline CDR1 is SEHNR and CDR2 is FQNEAQ (reference sequence). The CDR3 loop spans 15 amino acids. Trimming stripped 5 bases from V and 3 bases from J, with 14 bases between. The chain joins TRBV7-9 to TRBJ2-1; D is perhaps TRBD2 (6 bases). The source is a man aged 18 to 35 in good health. Some clones in this sample may be carry-over from other donors' samples. Sequencing input: naive CD4+ T cells from PBMCs. As to subset: CD45RA+ positively selected. For the CDR3, the DNA is TGTGCCAGCAGCATGGGGGATAGCGGCTACAATGAGCAGTTCTTC. Its protein is CASSMGDSGYNEQFF.